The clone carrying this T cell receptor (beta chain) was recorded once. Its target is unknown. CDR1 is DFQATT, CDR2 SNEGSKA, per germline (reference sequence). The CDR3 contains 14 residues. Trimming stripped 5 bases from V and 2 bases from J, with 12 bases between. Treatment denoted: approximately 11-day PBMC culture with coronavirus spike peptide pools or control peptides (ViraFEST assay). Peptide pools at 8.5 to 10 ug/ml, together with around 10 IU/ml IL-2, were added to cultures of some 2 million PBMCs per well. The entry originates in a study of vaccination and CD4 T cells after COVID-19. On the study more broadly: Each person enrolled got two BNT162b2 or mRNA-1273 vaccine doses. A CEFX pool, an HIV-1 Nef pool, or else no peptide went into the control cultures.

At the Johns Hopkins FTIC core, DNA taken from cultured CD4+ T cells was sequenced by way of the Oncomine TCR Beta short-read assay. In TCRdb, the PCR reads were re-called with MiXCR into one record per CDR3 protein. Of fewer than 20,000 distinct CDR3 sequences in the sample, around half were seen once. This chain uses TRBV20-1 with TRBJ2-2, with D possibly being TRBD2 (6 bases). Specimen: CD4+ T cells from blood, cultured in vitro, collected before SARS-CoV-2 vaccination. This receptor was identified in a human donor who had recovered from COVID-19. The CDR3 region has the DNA TGCAGTGCTGGGAGCGGGTTCAACACCGGGGAGCTGTTTTTT. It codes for CSAGSGFNTGELFF.